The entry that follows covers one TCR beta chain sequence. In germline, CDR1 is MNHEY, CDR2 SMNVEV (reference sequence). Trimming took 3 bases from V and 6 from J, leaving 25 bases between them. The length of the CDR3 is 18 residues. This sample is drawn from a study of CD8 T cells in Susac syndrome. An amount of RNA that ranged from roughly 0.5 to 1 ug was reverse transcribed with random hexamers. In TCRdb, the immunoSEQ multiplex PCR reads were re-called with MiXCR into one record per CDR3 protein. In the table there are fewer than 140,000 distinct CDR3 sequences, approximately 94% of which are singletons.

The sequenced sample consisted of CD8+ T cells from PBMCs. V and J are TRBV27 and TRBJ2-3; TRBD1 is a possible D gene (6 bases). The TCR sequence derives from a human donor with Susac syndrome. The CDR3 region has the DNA TGTGCCAGCAGTTTCCTGGTTCCAAAGCAGGGGATGAGGGATACGCAGTATTTT. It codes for CASSFLVPKQGMRDTQYF.